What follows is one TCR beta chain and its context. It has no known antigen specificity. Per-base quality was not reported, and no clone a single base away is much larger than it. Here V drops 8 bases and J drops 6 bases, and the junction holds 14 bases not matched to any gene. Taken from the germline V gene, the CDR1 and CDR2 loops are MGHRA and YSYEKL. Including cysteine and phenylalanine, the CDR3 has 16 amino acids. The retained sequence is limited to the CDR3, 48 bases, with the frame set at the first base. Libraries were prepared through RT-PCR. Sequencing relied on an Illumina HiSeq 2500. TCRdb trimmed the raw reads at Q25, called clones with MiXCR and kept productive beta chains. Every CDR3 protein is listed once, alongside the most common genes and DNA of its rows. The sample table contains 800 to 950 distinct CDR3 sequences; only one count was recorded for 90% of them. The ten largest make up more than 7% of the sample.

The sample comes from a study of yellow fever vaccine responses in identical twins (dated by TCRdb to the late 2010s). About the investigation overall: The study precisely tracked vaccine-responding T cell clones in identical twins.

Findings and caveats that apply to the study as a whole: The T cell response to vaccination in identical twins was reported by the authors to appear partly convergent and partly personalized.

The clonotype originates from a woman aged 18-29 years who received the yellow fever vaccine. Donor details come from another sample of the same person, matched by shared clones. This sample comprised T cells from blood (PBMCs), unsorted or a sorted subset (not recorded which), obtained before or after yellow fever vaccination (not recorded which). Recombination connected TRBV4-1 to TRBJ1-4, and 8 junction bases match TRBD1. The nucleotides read TGCGCCAGCGAAGGCTCTCCGACAGGGGTTCATGAAAAACTGTTTTTT. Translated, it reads CASEGSPTGVHEKLFF.